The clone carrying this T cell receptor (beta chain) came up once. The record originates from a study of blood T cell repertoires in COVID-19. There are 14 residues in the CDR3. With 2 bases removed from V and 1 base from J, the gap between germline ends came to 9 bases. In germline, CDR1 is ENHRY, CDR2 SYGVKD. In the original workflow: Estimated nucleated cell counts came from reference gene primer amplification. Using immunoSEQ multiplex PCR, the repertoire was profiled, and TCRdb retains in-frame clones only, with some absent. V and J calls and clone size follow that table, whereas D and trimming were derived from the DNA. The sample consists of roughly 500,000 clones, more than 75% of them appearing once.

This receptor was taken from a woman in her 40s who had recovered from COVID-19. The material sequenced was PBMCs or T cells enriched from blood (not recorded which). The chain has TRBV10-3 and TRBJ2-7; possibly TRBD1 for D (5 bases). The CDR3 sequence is CAISEQGASYEQYF. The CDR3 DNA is TGTGCCATCAGTGAGCAAGGGGCGTCCTACGAGCAGTACTTC.